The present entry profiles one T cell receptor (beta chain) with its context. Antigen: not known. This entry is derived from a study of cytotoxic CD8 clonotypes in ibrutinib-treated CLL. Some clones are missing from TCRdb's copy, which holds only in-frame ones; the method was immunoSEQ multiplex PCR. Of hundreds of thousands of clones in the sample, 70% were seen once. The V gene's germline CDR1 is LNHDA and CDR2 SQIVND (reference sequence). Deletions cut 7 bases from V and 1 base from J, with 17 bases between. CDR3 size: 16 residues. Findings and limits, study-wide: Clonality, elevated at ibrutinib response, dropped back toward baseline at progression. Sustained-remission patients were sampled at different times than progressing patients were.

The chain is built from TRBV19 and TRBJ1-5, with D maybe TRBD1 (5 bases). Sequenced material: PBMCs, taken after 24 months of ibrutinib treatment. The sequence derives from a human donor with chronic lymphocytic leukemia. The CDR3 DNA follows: TGTGCCAGTACGGGAGGGGCAACCCCCAGCAATCAGCCCCAGCATTTT. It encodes CASTGGATPSNQPQHF.